This T cell receptor (beta chain) appears in the sequencing data of a study of cytomegalovirus exposure and HLA in healthy donors. 13 Jbeta primers and 60 Vbeta primers were used for the PCR. Some clones are missing from TCRdb's copy, which holds only in-frame ones; the method was immunoSEQ multiplex PCR. The repertoire holds some 150,000 clones, 60% to 80% seen once, with 8.5% to 10% in the top ten. The CDR3 has 15 residues. The V gene end was trimmed by 1 base and the J gene end by 8 bases; junction bases not matched to a gene: 4. Germline V gene lookup returns CDR1 SGHDT and CDR2 YYEEEE. Sample: PBMCs. The sequence was collected from a man aged 18 to 35 in good health and CMV-seropositive. J is TRBJ1-6 and V is TRBV5-6; 9 nucleotides line up with TRBD1. The CDR3 nucleotides are TGTGCCAGCAGCTTGACAGGGGGCGGACATTCACCCCTCCACTTT. This gives the protein CASSLTGGGHSPLHF.